This T cell receptor (beta chain) is drawn from a study of siplizumab effects on memory and regulatory T cells (dated by TCRdb to the late 2010s). About the investigation overall: The study examined how the anti-CD2 antibody siplizumab affects alloreactive T-cell subsets in allogeneic mixed lymphocyte reactions built from human PBMCs. What the study reported, not specific to this receptor: Roughly 80-97% of proliferating CD4+ or CD8+ clones could not be assigned a naive or memory phenotype. Because sequences below about 10^-5 frequency were poorly captured, only a minor fraction of alloreactive clones could be mapped to unstimulated subsets. Of the alloreactive CD4+ clones that could be mapped, the Treg-derived share averaged roughly 73% with siplizumab compared with 26.9% in control reactions. Siplizumab significantly lowered the cumulative frequency of alloreactive sequences that could be traced to unstimulated CD4+ memory T cells. Greater diversity appeared to be present in unstimulated naive T cells than in memory T cells, and a substantial contribution to the alloresponse seemed to be made by naive cells. No functional confirmation was obtained for the suppressive function of proliferating Tregs from siplizumab cultures.

Measured from the cysteine to the phenylalanine, the CDR3 is 15 residues long. The only DNA kept is the CDR3, 45 bases in frame from the first base. V and J are truncated by 9 bases and 4 bases respectively, leaving an intervening sequence of 21 bases. Based on the germline V gene, the CDR1 and CDR2 sequences are MDHEN and SYDVKM. On this clone itself: Its recognized antigen is unknown. Base qualities are not recorded, but no much larger clone differs from it by a single base.

Unstimulated CD4+ memory cells were also sequenced in three donor pairs, together with CD4+ naive, CD8+ TEMRA, CD8+ naive and CD8+ effector memory subsets. Sorted unstimulated T cells and proliferating T cells recovered from mixed lymphocyte reactions underwent TCRbeta CDR3 sequencing. Fresh whole blood from around 10 HLA-typed healthy donors was used as the source from which PBMCs were isolated. Libraries came from the immunoSEQ multiplex PCR assay. Some 1.1 x 10^5 TCR templates per sample were assayed by the deep sequencing platform. Genomic DNA extracted from sorted T cells was used for TCRbeta CDR3 sequencing. In the original analysis: The R programming language was used for the clonal analysis of the TCRbeta CDR3 data. Comparing unstimulated samples against CFSE-low samples taken after the reaction was how alloreactive CD4+ and CD8+ clones were defined. Regulatory or non-regulatory origin was assigned to alloreactive CD4+ clones by matching of sequences to sorted unstimulated Treg and non-Treg repertoires. Not all clones reach the TCRdb copy of this immuneACCESS table, which keeps in-frame sequences only. Checked studies attribute under half of the gap to unresolved V genes and leave the rest unexplained. V and J calls and clone size are copied from that table; D and trimming were computed from the DNA. The sample data list 70,000 to 100,000 clones, and roughly 96% of these were observed just once. Of the sample, 0.03% to 0.035% is held by the ten largest clones.

The sequencing sample was made of naive CD4+ T cells sorted from blood. What the cell subset or site label conveys for this sample: unstimulated naive T cells. The source is a human donor in good health. The chain was built from TRBV28 and TRBJ1-2, with the D gene not confidently named. Here is the DNA: TGTGCCAGTCGTGTCGGGATTTCGGCTTCCTATGGCTACACCTTC. It is translated as CASRVGISASYGYTF.